The source of this T cell receptor beta chain is a study of T cell changes during pregnancy in multiple sclerosis (dated by TCRdb to between 2019 and 2020). Regarding the study in general: The study looked at changes in the T cell repertoire across pregnancy in women with multiple sclerosis.

To prepare the library, the immunoSEQ multiplex PCR assay was applied. This immuneACCESS table, as held by TCRdb, lists in-frame sequences with V and J called but not all clones. Of the missing ones, under half trace to an unresolved V gene in checked studies; the others have no known cause. The sample yields tens of thousands of clones; 92% were counted once. Around 0.78% of the sample belongs to the ten largest clones. Of note for this clone: Its antigen remains unidentified. No base qualities exist here, and no much larger clone lies one base off it.

Measured from the cysteine to the phenylalanine, the CDR3 is 15 residues long. The read is trimmed to its CDR3 DNA, 45 bases read in frame from base 1. According to the germline V gene, CDR1 reads SGHRS and CDR2 reads YFSETQ. Unmatched junction bases come to 4, with V trimmed by 2 bases and J by 3 bases. The receptor comes from a female donor with multiple sclerosis, enrolled in a pregnancy study. The sequencing here drew on CD4+ T cells from peripheral blood mononuclear cells, taken before pregnancy. The rearranged segments are TRBV5-1 and TRBJ2-1; TRBD1 lines up with 8 middle nucleotides. The DNA sequence reads TGCGCCAGCAGCTTTCAGGGGGCTAGCTACAATGAGCAGTTCTTC. It is translated as CASSFQGASYNEQFF.